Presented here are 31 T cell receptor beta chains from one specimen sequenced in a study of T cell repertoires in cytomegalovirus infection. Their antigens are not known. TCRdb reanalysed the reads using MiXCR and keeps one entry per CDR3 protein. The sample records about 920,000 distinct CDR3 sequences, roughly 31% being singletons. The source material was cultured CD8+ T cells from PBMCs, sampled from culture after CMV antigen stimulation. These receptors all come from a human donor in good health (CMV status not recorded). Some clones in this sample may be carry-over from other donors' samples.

The CDR3 is CSARDISQVTDTQYF. CDR3 bases: TGCAGTGCTAGAGATATCAGCCAAGTCACAGATACGCAGTATTTT. The chain couples TRBV20-1 to TRBJ2-3; D ambiguous. This CDR3 spans 15 amino acids. V was cut by 0 bases and J by 2 bases, with 12 bases left in between. Germline V gene lookup returns CDR1 DFQATT and CDR2 SNEGSKA (reference sequence).

For the CDR3, the DNA is TGTGCCAGCAGCTCAAACGGGGGTTTCAACTATGGCTACACCTTC. Its translation is CASSSNGGFNYGYTF. The chain has TRBV7-4 and TRBJ1-2; perhaps TRBD1 as D (5 bases). The germline V and J ends were trimmed by 4 bases and 2 bases, with 14 bases remaining between them. The CDR3 is 15 amino acids. Germline CDR1 and CDR2: SGHVT and SQSDAQ.

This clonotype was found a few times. The CDR3 loop reads CASSHSRGVATNEKLFF. The CDR3 DNA sequence: TGTGCCAGCAGCCACTCCAGGGGGGTTGCAACTAATGAAAAACTGTTTTTT. This sequence joins TRBV7-9 and TRBJ1-4; 7 bases match TRBD1. CDR1 SEHNR and CDR2 FQNEAQ come from the germline V gene (reference sequence). This CDR3 region has 17 residues. V dropped 5 bases and J dropped 0; count of bases not matched to a gene: 9.

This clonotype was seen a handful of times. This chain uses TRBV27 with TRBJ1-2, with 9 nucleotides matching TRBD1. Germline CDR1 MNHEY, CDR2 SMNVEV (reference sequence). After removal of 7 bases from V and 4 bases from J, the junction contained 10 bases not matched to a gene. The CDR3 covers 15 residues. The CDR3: CASTSLDRGFYGYTF. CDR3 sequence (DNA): TGTGCCAGCACATCTTTGGACAGGGGCTTCTATGGCTACACCTTC.

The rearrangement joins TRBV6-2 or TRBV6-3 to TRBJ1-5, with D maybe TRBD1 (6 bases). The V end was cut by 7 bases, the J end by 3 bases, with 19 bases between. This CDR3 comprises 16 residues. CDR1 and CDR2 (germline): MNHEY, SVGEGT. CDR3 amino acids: CASTPRAHRANQPQHF. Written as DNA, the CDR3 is TGTGCCAGCACCCCCAGGGCCCACAGGGCCAATCAGCCCCAGCATTTT.

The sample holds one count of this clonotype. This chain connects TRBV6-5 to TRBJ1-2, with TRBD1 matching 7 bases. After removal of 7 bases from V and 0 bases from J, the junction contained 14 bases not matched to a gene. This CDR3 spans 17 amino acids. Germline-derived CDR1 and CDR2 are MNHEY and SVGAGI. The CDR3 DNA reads TGTGCCAGCACCCATGACAGGGAGAGTTTTTCTAACTATGGCTACACCTTC. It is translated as CASTHDRESFSNYGYTF.

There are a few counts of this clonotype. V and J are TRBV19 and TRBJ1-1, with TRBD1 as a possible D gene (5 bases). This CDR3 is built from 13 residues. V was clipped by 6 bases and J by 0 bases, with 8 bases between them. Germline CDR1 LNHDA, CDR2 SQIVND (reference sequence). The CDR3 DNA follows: TGTGCCAGTAGGAAAGGGGTGAACACTGAAGCTTTCTTT. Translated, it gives CASRKGVNTEAFF.

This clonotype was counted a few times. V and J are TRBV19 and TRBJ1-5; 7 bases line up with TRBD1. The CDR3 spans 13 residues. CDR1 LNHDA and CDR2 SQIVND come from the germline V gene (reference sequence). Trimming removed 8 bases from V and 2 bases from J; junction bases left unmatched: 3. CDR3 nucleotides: TGTGCCAGTCACAGGGGCGGCAATCAGCCCCAGCATTTT. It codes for CASHRGGNQPQHF.

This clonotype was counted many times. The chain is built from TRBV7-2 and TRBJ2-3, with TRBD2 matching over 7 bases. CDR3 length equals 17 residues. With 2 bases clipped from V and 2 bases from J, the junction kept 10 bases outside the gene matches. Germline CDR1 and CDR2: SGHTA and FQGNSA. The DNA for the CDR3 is TGTGCCAGCAGCTTACTAGGTCCAGCGGGGACCACAGATACGCAGTATTTT. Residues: CASSLLGPAGTTDTQYF.

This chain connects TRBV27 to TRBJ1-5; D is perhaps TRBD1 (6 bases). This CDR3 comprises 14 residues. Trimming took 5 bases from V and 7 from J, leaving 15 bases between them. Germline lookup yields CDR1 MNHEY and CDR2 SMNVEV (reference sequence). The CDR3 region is CASSPGAGVQPQHF. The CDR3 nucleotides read TGTGCCAGCAGTCCCGGGGCAGGGGTCCAGCCCCAGCATTTT.

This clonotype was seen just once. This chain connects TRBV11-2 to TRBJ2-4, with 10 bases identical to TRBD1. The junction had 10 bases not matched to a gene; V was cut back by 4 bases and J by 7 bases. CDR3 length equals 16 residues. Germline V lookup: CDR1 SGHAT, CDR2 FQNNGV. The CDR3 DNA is TGTGCCAGCAGCTCGGGACAGGGGATTGAAGGGAACATTCAGTACTTC. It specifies CASSSGQGIEGNIQYF.

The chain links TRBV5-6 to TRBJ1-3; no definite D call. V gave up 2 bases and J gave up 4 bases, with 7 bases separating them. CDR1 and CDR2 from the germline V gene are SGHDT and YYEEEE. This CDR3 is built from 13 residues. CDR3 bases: TGTGCCAGCAGCTTCTCCGGAGGAAACACCATATATTTT. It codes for CASSFSGGNTIYF.

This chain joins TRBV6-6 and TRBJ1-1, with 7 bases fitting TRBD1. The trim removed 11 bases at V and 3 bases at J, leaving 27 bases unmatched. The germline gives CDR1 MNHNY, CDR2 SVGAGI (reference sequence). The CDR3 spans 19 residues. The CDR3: CAVPGTVIRASFEDTEAFF. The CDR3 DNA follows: TGTGCCGTCCCCGGGACAGTGATTCGCGCTTCCTTTGAAGACACTGAAGCTTTCTTT.

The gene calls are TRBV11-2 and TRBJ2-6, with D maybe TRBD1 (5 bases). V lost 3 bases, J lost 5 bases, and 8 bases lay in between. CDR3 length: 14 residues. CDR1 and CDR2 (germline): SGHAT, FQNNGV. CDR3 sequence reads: CASSFQGWANVLTF. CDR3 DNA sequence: TGTGCCAGCAGCTTCCAGGGTTGGGCCAACGTCCTGACTTTC.

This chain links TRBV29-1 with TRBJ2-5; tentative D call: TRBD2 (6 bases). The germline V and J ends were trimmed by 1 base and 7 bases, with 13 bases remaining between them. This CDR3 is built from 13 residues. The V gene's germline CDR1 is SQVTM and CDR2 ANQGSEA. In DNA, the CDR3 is TGCAGCGTTGAAGGCGGGGCTGGGGGGACCCAGTACTTC. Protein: CSVEGGAGGTQYF.

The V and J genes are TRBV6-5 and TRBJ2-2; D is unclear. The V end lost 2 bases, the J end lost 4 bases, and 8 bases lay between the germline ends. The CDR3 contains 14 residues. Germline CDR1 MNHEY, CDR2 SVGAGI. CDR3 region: CASSYRPATGELFF. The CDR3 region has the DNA TGTGCCAGCAGTTACAGGCCGGCCACCGGGGAGCTGTTTTTT.

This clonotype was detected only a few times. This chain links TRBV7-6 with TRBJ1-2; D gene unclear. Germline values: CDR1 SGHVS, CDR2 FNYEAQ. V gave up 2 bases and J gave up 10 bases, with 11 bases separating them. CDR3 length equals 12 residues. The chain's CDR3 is CASSLNGRYYTF. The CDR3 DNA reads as TGTGCCAGCAGCTTAAACGGACGGTACTACACCTTC.

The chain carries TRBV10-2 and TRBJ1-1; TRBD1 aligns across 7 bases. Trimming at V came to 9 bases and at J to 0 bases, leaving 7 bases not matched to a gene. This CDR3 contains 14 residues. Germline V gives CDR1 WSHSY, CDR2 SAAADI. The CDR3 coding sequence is TGCGCCAGTCGAGGGGGCGCGGTGAACACTGAAGCTTTCTTT. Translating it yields CASRGGAVNTEAFF.

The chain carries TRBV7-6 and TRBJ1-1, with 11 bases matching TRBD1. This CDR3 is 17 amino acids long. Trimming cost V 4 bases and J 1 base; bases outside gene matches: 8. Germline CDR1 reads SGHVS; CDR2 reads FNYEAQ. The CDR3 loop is CASSYRDRGLENTEAFF. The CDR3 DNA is TGTGCCAGCAGCTACCGGGACAGGGGGTTGGAGAACACTGAAGCTTTCTTT.

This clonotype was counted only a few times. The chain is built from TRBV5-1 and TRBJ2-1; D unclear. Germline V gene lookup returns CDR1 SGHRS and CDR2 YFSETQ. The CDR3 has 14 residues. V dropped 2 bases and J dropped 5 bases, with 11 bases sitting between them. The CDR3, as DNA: TGCGCCAGCAGCTTAAGGGCAGGAAACAATGAGCAGTTCTTC. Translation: CASSLRAGNNEQFF.

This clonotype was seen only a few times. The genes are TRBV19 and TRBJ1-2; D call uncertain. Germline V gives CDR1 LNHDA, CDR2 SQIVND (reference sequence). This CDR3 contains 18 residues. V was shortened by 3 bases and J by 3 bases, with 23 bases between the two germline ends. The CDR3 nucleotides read TGTGCCAGTAGTATCCTGCGGGGAGTGGGGTTATCAGACTATGGCTACACCTTC. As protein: CASSILRGVGLSDYGYTF. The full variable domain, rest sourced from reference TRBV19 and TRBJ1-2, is DGGITQSPKYLFRKEGQNVTLSCEQNLNHDAMYWYRQDPGQGLRLIYYSQIVNDFQKGDIAEGYSVSREKKESFPLTVTSAQKNPTAFYLCASSILRGVGLSDYGYTFGSGTRLTVV.

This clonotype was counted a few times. The CDR3 bases are TGTGCCAGCAGCTTACGGGTGCAGGGCTATAATTCACCCCTCCACTTT. As protein: CASSLRVQGYNSPLHF. V is TRBV7-2 and J is TRBJ1-6; maybe TRBD1 (5 bases). V was trimmed by 2 bases and J by 3 bases, leaving 11 bases between them. The CDR3 sequence is 16 residues long. CDR1 and CDR2 from the germline V gene are SGHTA and FQGNSA.

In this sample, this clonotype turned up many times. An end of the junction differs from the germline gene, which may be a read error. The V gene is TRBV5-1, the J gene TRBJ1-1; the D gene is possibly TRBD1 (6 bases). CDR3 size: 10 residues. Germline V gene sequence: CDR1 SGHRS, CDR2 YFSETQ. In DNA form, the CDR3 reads TGTGCCAGCAGGGGCACTGAAGCTTTCTTT. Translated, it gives CASRGTEAFF.

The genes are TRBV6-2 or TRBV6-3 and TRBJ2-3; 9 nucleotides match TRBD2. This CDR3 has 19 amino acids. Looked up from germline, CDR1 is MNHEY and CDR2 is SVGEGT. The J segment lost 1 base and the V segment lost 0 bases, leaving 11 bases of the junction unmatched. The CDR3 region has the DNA TGTGCCAGCAGTTACTCAGGGCTAGCGGGGAGCAAACGCACAGATACGCAGTATTTT. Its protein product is CASSYSGLAGSKRTDTQYF.

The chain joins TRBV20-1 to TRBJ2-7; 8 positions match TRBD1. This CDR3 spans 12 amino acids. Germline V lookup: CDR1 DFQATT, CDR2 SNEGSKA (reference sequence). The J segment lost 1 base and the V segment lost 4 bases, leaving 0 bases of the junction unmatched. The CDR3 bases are TGCAGTGCTAACAGGGGGTCCTACGAGCAGTACTTC. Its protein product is CSANRGSYEQYF.

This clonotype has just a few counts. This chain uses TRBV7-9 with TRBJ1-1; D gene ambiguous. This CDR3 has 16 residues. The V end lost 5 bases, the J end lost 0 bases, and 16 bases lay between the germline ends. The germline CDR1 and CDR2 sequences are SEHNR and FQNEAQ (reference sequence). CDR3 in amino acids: CASSPQWSGLNTEAFF. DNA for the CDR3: TGTGCCAGCAGCCCCCAATGGTCTGGGCTGAACACTGAAGCTTTCTTT.

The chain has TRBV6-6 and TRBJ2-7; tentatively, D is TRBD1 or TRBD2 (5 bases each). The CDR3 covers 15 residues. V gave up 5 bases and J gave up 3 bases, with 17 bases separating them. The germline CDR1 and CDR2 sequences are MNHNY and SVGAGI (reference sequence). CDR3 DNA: TGTGCCAGCAGTCCTACAAGAGGGGAAGTCTACGAGCAGTACGTC. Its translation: CASSPTRGEVYEQYV.

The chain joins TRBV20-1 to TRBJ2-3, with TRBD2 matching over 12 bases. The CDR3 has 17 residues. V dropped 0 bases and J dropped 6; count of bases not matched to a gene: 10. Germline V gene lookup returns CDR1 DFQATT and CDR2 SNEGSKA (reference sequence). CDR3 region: CSAREYPLAGGSDTQYF. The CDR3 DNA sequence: TGCAGTGCTAGAGAATATCCTCTAGCGGGGGGGAGTGATACGCAGTATTTT.

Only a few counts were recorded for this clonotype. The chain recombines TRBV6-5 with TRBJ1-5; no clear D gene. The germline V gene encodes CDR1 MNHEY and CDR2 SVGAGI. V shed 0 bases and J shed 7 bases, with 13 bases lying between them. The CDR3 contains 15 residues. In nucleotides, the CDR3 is TGTGCCAGCAGTTACTCGATAGGCAGTACACAGCCCCAGCATTTT. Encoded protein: CASSYSIGSTQPQHF.

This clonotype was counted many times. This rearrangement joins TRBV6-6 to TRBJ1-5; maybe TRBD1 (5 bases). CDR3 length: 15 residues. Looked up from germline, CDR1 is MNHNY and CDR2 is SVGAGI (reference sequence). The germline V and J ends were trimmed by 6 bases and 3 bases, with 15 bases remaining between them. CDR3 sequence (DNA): TGTGCCAGCAGCCTGGGTGAAGGGGCCAATCAGCCCCAGCATTTT. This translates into CASSLGEGANQPQHF.

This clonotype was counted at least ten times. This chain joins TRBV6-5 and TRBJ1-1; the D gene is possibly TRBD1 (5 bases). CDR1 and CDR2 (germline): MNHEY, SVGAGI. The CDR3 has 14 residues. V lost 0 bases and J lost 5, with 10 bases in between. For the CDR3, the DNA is TGTGCCAGCAGTTACTCGAGGGGTCAGACTGAAGCTTTCTTT. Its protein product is CASSYSRGQTEAFF.